The entry that follows covers one T cell receptor beta chain sequence. Its antigen is still unknown. The CDR3 consists of 14 residues. Per germline, CDR1 MNHEY and CDR2 SMNVEV (reference sequence). Trimming cost V 2 bases and J 5 bases, with 12 bases left between them. This record belongs to a study of post-analysis software for immune sequencing data. Whole-study context: Relapsing-remitting, secondary progressive and progressive-relapsing multiple sclerosis courses were included. Notes on the study in general: Versus controls, multiple sclerosis patients showed significantly lower diversity (normalized Chao1). Relative to controls, patients had a few TRBV segments at higher frequency, with TRBV5-6, TRBV5-1 and TRBV20-1 among these. The authors found that F measure strongly co-clustered same-batch samples.

Unique molecular identifiers were carried by the TCR beta cDNA libraries. Researchers reported 400,000 to 550,000 cDNA molecules coming from around 1 to 10 million T cells. TCRdb itself ran the PCR reads through MiXCR, one entry per CDR3 protein. The table lists a few hundred thousand distinct CDR3 sequences, 30% to 45% of them singletons. This clonotype originated in a girl under 18 with multiple sclerosis. Sequencing was performed on blood. This chain connects TRBV27 to TRBJ1-1; D is perhaps TRBD1 (6 bases). Here the CDR3 DNA reads TGTGCCAGCAGTTTAGGCAGGGGAATGACTGAAGCTTTCTTT. Its translation: CASSLGRGMTEAFF.